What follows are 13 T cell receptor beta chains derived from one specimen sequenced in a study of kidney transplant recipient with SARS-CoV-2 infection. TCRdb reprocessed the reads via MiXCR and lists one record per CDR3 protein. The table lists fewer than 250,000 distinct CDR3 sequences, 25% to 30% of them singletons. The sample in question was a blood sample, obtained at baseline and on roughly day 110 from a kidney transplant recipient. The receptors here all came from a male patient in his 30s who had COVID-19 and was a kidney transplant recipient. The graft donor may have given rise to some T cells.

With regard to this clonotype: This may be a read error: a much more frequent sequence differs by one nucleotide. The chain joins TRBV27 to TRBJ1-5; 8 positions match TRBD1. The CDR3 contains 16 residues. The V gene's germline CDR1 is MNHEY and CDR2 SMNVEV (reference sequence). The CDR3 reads CAGSLTLQGGHQPQHF. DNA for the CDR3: TGTGCCGGCAGTCTTACCCTACAGGGGGGGCATCAGCCCCAGCATTTT.

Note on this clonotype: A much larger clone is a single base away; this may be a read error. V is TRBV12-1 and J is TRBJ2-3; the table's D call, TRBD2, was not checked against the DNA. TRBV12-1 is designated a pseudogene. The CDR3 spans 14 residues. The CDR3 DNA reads TGTGCCAGCAGCTTTGTGATACTAGCGGGGACCCGGTACTTC. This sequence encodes CASSFVILAGTRYF.

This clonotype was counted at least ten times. CDR3 amino acids: CASSQGTGPYEQYF. The DNA of the CDR3 is TGCGCCAGCAGCCAAGGTACGGGCCCCTACGAGCAGTACTTC. The chain is built from TRBV4-1 and TRBJ2-7; the D is unclear. The germline V and J ends were trimmed by 1 base and 2 bases, with 9 bases remaining between them. Germline CDR1 is MGHRA and CDR2 is YSYEKL. The CDR3 covers 14 residues.

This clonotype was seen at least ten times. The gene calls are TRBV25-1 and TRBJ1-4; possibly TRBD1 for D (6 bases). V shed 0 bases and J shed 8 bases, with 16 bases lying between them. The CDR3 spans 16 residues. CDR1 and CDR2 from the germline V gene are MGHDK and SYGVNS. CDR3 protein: CASSEYGGRVAEKLFF. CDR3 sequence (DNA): TGTGCCAGCAGTGAATATGGGGGCAGGGTAGCGGAAAAACTGTTTTTT.

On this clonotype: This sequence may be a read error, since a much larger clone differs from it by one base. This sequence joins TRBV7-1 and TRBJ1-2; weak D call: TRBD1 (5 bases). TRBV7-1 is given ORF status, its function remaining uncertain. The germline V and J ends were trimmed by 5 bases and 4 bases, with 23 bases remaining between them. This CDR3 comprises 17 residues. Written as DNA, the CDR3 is TGTGCCAGCAGCGAATTCGGTCACGGGGGAAAGACCTATGGCTACACCTTC. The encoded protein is CASSEFGHGGKTYGYTF.

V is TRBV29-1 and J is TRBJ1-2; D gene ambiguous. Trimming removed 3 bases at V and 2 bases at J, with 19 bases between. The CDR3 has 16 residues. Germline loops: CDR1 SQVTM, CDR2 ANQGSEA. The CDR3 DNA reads TGCAGCGTTGATCCCAAACATGTAGGGCAGAACTATGGCTACACCTTC. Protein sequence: CSVDPKHVGQNYGYTF. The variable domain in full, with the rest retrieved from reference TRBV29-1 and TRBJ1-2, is SAVISQKPSRDICQRGTSLTIQCQVDSQVTMMFWYRQQPGQSLTLIATANQGSEATYESGFVIDKFPISRPNLTFSTLTVSNMSPEDSSIYLCSVDPKHVGQNYGYTFGSGTRLTVV.

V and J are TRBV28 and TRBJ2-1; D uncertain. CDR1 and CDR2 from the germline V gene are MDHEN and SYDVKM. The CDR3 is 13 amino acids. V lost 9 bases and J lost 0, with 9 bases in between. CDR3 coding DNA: TGTGCCAGTAATCTGGGCTCCTACAATGAGCAGTTCTTC. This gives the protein CASNLGSYNEQFF. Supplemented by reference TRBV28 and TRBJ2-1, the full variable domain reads DVKVTQSSRYLVKRTGEKVFLECVQDMDHENMFWYRQDPGLGLRLIYFSYDVKMKEKGDIPEGYSVSREKKERFSLILESASTNQTSMYLCASNLGSYNEQFFGPGTRLTVL.

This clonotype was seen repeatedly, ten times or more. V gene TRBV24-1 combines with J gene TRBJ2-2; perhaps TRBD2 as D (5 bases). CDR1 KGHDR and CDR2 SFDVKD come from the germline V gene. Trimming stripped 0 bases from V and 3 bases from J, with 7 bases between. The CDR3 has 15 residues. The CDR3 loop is CATSDLSGDTGELFF. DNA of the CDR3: TGTGCCACCAGTGATTTGAGCGGAGACACCGGGGAGCTGTTTTTT.

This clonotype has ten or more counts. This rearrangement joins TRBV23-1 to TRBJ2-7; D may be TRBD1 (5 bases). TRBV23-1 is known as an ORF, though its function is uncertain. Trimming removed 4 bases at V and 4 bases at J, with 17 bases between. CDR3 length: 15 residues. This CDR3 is CASSLFQGLRYEQYF. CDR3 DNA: TGCGCCAGCAGTCTCTTTCAGGGCCTCCGGTACGAGCAGTACTTC.

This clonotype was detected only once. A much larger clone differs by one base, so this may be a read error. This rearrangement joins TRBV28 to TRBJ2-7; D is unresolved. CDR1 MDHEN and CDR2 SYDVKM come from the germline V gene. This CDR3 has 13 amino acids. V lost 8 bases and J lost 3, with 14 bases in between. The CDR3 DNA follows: TGTGCCAGCGGCTCGGCACAGCTCTACGAGCAGTACTTC. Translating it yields CASGSAQLYEQYF.

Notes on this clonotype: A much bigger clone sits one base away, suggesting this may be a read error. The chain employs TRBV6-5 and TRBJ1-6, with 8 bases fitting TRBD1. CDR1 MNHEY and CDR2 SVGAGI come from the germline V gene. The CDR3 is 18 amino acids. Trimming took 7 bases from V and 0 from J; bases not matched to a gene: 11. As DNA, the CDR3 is TGTGCCAGCAACGGACAGGGCCCTTGGGGCTCCTATAATTCACCCCTCCACTTT. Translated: CASNGQGPWGSYNSPLHF.

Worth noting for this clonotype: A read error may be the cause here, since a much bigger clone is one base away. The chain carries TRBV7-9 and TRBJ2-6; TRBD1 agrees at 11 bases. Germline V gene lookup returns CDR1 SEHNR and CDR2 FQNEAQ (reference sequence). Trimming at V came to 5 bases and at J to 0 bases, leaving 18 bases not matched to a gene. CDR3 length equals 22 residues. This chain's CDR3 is CASSLGAGQGAKLRSGANVLTF. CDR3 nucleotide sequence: TGTGCCAGCAGCCTAGGCGCAGGACAGGGGGCGAAGCTACGCTCTGGGGCCAACGTCCTGACTTTC.

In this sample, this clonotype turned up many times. The chain's CDR3 is CASSCCNKCRKTYGYTF. The CDR3 DNA is TGTGCCAGCAGCTGCTGTAATAAGTGCCGAAAGACCTATGGCTACACCTTC. V gene TRBV7-7 combines with J gene TRBJ1-2; D not resolved. Germline V CDR1 and CDR2: SSHAT, FNYEAQ (reference sequence). The CDR3 extends over 17 amino acids. Trimming stripped 4 bases from V and 4 bases from J, with 22 bases between. Full variable domain (outside the CDR3, taken from reference TRBV7-7 and TRBJ1-2): GAGVSQSPRYKVTKRGQDVTLRCDPISSHATLYWYQQALGQGPEFLTYFNYEAQPDKSGLPSDRFSAERPEGSISTLTIQRTEQRDSAMYRCASSCCNKCRKTYGYTFGSGTRLTVV.